The source of this TCR beta chain is a study of cytomegalovirus exposure and HLA in healthy donors. Background on the study: From HLA-typed donors, an early data release held 70 million to 95 million unique TCRs. The study's findings and limits: In an earlier analysis, in 620 or so donors, most V segments appeared productive either ~87% or ~30% of the time. Among TCR beta chains, those listed as cytomegalovirus-associated numbered over 150.

A remark on this clone: Its antigen remains unknown.

Trimming removed 4 bases from V and 7 bases from J; junction bases left unmatched: 13. The CDR3 is 15 residues long. Germline V lookup: CDR1 SQVTM, CDR2 ANQGSEA. In the PCR, 60 Vbeta and 13 Jbeta primers were used. Produced via immunoSEQ multiplex PCR; TCRdb's table is partial and in-frame only. The repertoire holds 95,000 to 130,000 clones, with around 60% as singletons. Material: PBMCs. This TCR was sampled from a woman aged 40 to 50 in good health and CMV-seropositive. V is TRBV29-1 and J is TRBJ2-1; the match to TRBD2 covers 7 bases. The CDR3: CSVVKESGDLNEQFF. CDR3 nucleotide sequence: TGCAGCGTTGTTAAGGAGAGCGGGGATCTGAATGAGCAGTTCTTC.